This TCR beta chain was documented in a study of OX40 agonist ivuxolimab in advanced cancers. Study overall: From about 20 to 79 years was the age range, with a mean of 60 years, and approximately 80% were male. Three patients showed partial responses: one hepatocellular carcinoma and two cutaneous melanoma cases.

On this clone itself: Its antigen remains unknown.

Study conclusions and caveats: Undetermined was the antigen specificity of the expanded peripheral T cells.

Trimming removed 2 bases from V and 9 bases from J, with 10 bases in between. This CDR3 has 12 residues. Germline V gene sequence: CDR1 SGHDN, CDR2 FVKESK. Clones were sequenced by immunoSEQ multiplex PCR, and TCRdb holds only the in-frame ones, with some missing. The table shows about 100,000 clones, with about nine tenths occurring only once. Patients were ineligible given autoimmune disease history or systemic immunosuppression. The clonotype originates from an adult with an advanced solid tumor such as melanoma, head and neck, liver or kidney cancer. This sample comprised CD4+ or CD8+ T cells sorted from blood, obtained in a trial of the OX40 agonist ivuxolimab. This chain connects TRBV14 to TRBJ1-2, with D unclear. The CDR3 loop reads CASSQNGLRYTF. In DNA, the CDR3 is TGTGCCAGCAGCCAAAACGGCCTACGCTACACCTTC.